This T cell receptor (beta chain) was recovered during a study of blood T cell repertoires in COVID-19. Study in general: Samples taken during acute and convalescent COVID-19 were collected in the United States, Italy and Spain. PBMCs, B-cell-depleted T cells, or T cells were the source of the cDNA or gDNA that made up the material.

V was cut by 6 bases and J by 7 bases, with 18 bases left in between. The germline V gene has CDR1 SEHNR and CDR2 FQNEAQ (reference sequence). This CDR3 has 15 amino acids. As processed by the authors: Nucleated cell counts were estimated from reference gene primer amplification. Sequenced by immunoSEQ multiplex PCR; TCRdb stores in-frame clones only, minus some. V and J calls plus clone size are reproduced from that table; the DNA served to infer D and trimming. The top ten hold about 12% of the sample, which has fewer than 300,000 clones, approximately 87% seen once. Seattle participants joined during active infection and were tracked over time.

The sequence derives from a woman under 40 with COVID-19, enrolled during active disease. The rearrangement uses TRBV7-9 and TRBJ1-4, with D possibly matching TRBD1 (5 bases). The sample was peripheral blood. The CDR3 DNA reads as TGTGCCAGCAGACCCACAGGTAGCTCGCGTGAAAAACTGTTTTTT. This gives the protein CASRPTGSSREKLFF.